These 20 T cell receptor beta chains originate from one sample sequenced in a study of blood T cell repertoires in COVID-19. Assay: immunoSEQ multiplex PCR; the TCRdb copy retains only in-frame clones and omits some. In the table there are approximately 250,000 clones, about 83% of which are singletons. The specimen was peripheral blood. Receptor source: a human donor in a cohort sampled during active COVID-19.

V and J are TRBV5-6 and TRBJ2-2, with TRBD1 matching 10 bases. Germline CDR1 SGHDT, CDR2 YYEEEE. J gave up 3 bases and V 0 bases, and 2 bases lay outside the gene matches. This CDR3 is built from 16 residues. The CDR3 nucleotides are TGTGCCAGCAGCTTGGTTGGGACAGGGGACACCGGGGAGCTGTTTTTT. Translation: CASSLVGTGDTGELFF.

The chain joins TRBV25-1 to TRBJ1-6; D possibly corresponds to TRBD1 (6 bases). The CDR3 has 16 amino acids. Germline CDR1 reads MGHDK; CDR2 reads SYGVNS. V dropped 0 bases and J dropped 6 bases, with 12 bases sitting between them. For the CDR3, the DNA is TGTGCCAGCAGTGAATATGGGGGGGCCGGTAATTCACCCCTCCACTTT. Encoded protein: CASSEYGGAGNSPLHF.

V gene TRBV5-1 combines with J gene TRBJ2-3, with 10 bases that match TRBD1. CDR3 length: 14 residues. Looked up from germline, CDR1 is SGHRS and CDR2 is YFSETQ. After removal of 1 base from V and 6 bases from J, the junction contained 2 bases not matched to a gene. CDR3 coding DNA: TGCGCCAGCAGCTTGCCGGGACAGGGGGATACGCAGTATTTT. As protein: CASSLPGQGDTQYF.

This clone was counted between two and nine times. CDR3 DNA: TGTGCCAGCAGCAAAGGAGGGGAGGCCCCCTACGAGCAGTACTTC. Its translation: CASSKGGEAPYEQYF. V usage is TRBV21-1 and J usage is TRBJ2-7; TRBD2 is the table's D call and was not checked against the DNA. TRBV21-1 is reported as a pseudogene. The CDR3 totals 15 residues.

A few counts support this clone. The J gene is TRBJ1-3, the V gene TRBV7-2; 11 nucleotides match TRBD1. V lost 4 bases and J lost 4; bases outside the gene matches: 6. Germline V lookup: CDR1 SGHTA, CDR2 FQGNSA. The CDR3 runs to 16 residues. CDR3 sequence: CASSSWTGGRGNTIYF. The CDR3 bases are TGTGCCAGCAGCTCCTGGACAGGGGGCAGAGGAAACACCATATATTTT.

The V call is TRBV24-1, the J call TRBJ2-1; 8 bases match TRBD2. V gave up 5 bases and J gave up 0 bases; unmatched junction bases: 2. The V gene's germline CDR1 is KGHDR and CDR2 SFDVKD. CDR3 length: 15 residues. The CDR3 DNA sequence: TGTGCCACCAGTGTCGGGACTAGCTCCTACAATGAGCAGTTCTTC. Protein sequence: CATSVGTSSYNEQFF.

The CDR3: CASSHHDNMNTEAFF. In DNA form, the CDR3 reads TGCGCCAGCAGCCACCACGACAACATGAACACTGAAGCTTTCTTT. The genes are TRBV5-1 and TRBJ1-1; D remains ambiguous. Germline CDR1 is SGHRS and CDR2 is YFSETQ. Deletions cut 4 bases from V and 0 bases from J, with 13 bases between. CDR3 length: 15 residues.

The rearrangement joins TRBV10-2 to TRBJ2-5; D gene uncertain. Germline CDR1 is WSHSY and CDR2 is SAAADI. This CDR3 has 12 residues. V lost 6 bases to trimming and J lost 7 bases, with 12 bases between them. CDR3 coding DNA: TGCGCCAGCAGCGAAATTTCAGGGACCCAGTACTTC. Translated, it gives CASSEISGTQYF.

The chain's CDR3 is CASSSGAGGRNQPQHF. The CDR3 coding sequence is TGTGCCAGCAGTTCCGGCGCGGGGGGCCGGAATCAGCCCCAGCATTTT. This chain uses TRBV6-5 with TRBJ1-5, with D possibly TRBD1 on 6 matching bases. This CDR3 contains 16 residues. The germline gives CDR1 MNHEY, CDR2 SVGAGI. V shed 4 bases and J shed 4 bases, with 17 bases lying between them.

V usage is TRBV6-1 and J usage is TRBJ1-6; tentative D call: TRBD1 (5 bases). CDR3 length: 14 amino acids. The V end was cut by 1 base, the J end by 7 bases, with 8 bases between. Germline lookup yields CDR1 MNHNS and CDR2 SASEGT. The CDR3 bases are TGTGCCAGCAGTGAAGGACAGAGGAATTCACCCCTCCACTTT. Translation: CASSEGQRNSPLHF.

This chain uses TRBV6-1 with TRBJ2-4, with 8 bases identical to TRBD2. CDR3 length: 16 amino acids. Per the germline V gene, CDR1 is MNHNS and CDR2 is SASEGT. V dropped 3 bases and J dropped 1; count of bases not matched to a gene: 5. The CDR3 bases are TGTGCCAGCAGTGAGAGGGGCGGGAGGGCCAAAAACATTCAGTACTTC. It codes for CASSERGGRAKNIQYF.

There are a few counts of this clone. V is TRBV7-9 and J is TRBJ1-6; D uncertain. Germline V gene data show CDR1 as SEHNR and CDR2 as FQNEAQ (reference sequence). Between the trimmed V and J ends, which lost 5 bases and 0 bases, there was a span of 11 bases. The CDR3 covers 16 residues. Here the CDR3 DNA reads TGTGCCAGCAGCCCTTCGGGTAGCTCCTATAATTCACCCCTCCACTTT. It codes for CASSPSGSSYNSPLHF.

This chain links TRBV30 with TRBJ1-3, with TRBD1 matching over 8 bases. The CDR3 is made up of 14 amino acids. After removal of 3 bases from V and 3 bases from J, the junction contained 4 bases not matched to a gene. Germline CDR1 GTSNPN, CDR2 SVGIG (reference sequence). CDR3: CAWRYRGYGNTIYF. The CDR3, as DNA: TGTGCCTGGAGGTACAGGGGGTATGGAAACACCATATATTTT.

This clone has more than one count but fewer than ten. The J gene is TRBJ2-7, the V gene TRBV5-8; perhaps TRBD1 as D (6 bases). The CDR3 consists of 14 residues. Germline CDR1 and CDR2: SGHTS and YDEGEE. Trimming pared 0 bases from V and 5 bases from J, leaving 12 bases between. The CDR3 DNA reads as TGTGCCAGCAGCTTGGTCAGGGGTAGGGACGAGCAGTACTTC. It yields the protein CASSLVRGRDEQYF.

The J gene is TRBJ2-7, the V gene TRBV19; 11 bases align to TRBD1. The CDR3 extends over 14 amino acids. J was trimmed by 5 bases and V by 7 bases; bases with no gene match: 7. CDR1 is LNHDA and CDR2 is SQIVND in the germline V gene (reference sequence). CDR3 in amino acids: CASTRTGGGHEQYF. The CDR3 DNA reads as TGTGCCAGTACCCGGACAGGGGGCGGGCACGAGCAGTACTTC.

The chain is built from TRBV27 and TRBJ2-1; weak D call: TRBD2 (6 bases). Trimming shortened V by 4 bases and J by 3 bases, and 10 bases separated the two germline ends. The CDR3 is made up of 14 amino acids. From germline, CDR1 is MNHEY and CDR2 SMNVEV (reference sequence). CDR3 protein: CASSSTGDYNEQFF. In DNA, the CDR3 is TGTGCCAGCAGTTCCACGGGGGACTACAATGAGCAGTTCTTC.

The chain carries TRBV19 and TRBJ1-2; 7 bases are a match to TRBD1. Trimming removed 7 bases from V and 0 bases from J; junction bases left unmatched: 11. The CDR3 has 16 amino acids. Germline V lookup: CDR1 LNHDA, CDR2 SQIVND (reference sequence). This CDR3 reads CASTKSTGASNYGYTF. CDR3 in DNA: TGTGCCAGTACGAAGTCTACAGGGGCCTCTAACTATGGCTACACCTTC.

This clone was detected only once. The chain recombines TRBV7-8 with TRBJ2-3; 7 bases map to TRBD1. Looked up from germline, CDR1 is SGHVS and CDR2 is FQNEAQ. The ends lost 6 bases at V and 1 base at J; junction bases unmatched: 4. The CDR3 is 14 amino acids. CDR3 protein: CASRPTGGTDTQYF. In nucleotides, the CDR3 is TGTGCCAGCAGACCAACAGGGGGCACAGATACGCAGTATTTT. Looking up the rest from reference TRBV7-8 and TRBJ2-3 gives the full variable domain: GAGVSQSPRYKVAKRGQDVALRCDPISGHVSLFWYQQALGQGPEFLTYFQNEAQLDKSGLPSDRFFAERPEGSVSTLKIQRTQQEDSAVYLCASRPTGGTDTQYFGPGTRLTVL.

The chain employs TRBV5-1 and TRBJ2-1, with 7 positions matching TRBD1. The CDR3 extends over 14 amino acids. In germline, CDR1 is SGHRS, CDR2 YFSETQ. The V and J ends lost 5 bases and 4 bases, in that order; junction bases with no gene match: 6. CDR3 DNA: TGCGCCAGCAGTCCGGGACAGCTGTACAATGAGCAGTTCTTC. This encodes CASSPGQLYNEQFF.

The DNA of the CDR3 is TGTGCCAGCAGCCGGAGACTAGCGGGGGGTAATGAGCAGTTCTTC. Protein: CASSRRLAGGNEQFF. The chain uses TRBV6-5 and TRBJ2-1; 13 positions match TRBD2. Germline trimming cut 6 bases from V and 7 bases from J; bases unmatched to any gene: 6. The CDR3 runs to 15 residues. Germline V lookup: CDR1 MNHEY, CDR2 SVGAGI.